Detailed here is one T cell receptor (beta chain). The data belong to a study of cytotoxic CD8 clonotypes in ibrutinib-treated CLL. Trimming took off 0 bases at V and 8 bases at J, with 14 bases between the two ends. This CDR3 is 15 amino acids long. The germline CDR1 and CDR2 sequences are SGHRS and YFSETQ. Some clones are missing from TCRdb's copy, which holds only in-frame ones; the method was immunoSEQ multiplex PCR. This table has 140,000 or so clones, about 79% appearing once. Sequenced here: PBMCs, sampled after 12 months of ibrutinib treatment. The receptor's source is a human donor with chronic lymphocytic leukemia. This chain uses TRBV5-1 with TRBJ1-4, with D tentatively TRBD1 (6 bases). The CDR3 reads CASSLAGGGDEKLFF. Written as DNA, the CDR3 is TGCGCCAGCAGCTTGGCCGGGGGCGGAGACGAAAAACTGTTTTTT. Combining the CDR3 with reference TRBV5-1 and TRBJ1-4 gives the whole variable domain KAGVTQTPRYLIKTRGQQVTLSCSPISGHRSVSWYQQTPGQGLQFLFEYFSETQRNKGNFPGRFSGRQFSNSRSEMNVSTLELGDSALYLCASSLAGGGDEKLFFGSGTQLSVL.